The subject of this entry is one TCR beta chain. Within the sample, other DNA sequences also encode this same CDR3. This entry comes from a study of blood T cell repertoires in COVID-19. Across the whole study: Samples representing acute and convalescent COVID-19 were sourced from the United States, Italy and Spain. T cells, B-cell-depleted T cells, or PBMCs provided the cDNA or gDNA that served as material.

In the source study's methods: Reference gene primer amplification gave estimated nucleated cell counts. Assay used: immunoSEQ multiplex PCR; TCRdb lists only in-frame clones, some missing. D and trimming were read from the DNA, whereas the V and J calls and clone size are those reported in that table. The sample carries about 97,000 clones, roughly nine tenths recorded once. In germline, CDR1 is LNHDA, CDR2 SQIVND (reference sequence). The CDR3 consists of 13 residues. The J segment lost 4 bases and the V segment lost 4 bases, leaving 3 bases of the junction unmatched. This TCR came from a man in his fifties with acute or convalescent COVID-19. Sequenced material: peripheral blood. This sequence joins TRBV19 and TRBJ1-1, with TRBD1 matching 7 bases. CDR3 DNA: TGTGCCAGTAGTACGACAGGGTCCACTGAAGCTTTCTTT. Its translation: CASSTTGSTEAFF.